Below are 10 T cell receptor beta chains sequenced from a single sample in a study of blood T cell repertoires in COVID-19. The data were produced by immunoSEQ multiplex PCR, yet TCRdb's version contains in-frame clones alone and is incomplete. This sample has roughly 80,000 clones, with roughly 84% found just once. Sequencing input: peripheral blood. These receptor sequences come from a man aged 50 or older with acute or convalescent COVID-19.

This chain links TRBV10-3 with TRBJ1-3, with D maybe TRBD1 (5 bases). CDR1 ENHRY and CDR2 SYGVKD come from the germline V gene. This CDR3 region has 15 residues. Trimming pared 4 bases from V and 0 bases from J, leaving 10 bases between. The CDR3 bases are TGTGCCATCAGTGTACAGGCGTCCTCTGGAAACACCATATATTTT. Protein product: CAISVQASSGNTIYF.

Concerning this clone: Compared with germline, one end of the junction differs, possibly owing to a read error. Here the CDR3 reads CATSTIGGGAIQETQYF. The CDR3 coding sequence is TGTGCCACCAGCACAATAGGGGGGGGTGCTATTCAAGAGACCCAGTACTTC. This sequence joins TRBV9 and TRBJ2-5; D possibly corresponds to TRBD2 (7 bases). Germline V gives CDR1 SGDLS, CDR2 YYNGEE. This CDR3 is built from 17 residues.

CDR3 sequence (DNA): TGTGCCAGTACGACAGGGACGAACACCGGGGAGCTGTTTTTT. Protein sequence: CASTTGTNTGELFF. The chain is built from TRBV19 and TRBJ2-2, with 7 positions matching TRBD1. Germline V CDR1 and CDR2: LNHDA, SQIVND (reference sequence). V trimming: 7 bases; J trimming: 0 bases; junction bases outside the gene matches: 2. This CDR3 region has 14 residues.

V usage is TRBV28 and J usage is TRBJ2-2; a weak D match, TRBD2 (6 bases). CDR3 length equals 14 residues. Germline V gives CDR1 MDHEN, CDR2 SYDVKM. Trimming cost V 5 bases and J 4 bases, with 11 bases left between them. The CDR3 spells CASSRGSPTGELFF. For the CDR3, the DNA is TGTGCCAGCAGTCGGGGGTCCCCCACCGGGGAGCTGTTTTTT.

V usage is TRBV10-1 and J usage is TRBJ2-3; D gene uncertain. The CDR3 runs to 14 residues. Germline V gene sequence: CDR1 WNHNN, CDR2 SYGVQD (reference sequence). V lost 3 bases to trimming and J lost 4 bases, with 11 bases between them. The CDR3 DNA reads as TGCGCCAGCAGTGACGGCGAGGTCTCAGATACGCAGTATTTT. It translates to CASSDGEVSDTQYF.

J is TRBJ2-2 and V is TRBV10-2; 8 positions match TRBD2. Losses at the gene ends were 4 bases for V and 0 bases for J; bases not matched to a gene: 1. The CDR3 runs 15 residues. Germline CDR1 and CDR2: WSHSY and SAAADI. Here the CDR3 reads CASSAGLANTGELFF. Here the CDR3 DNA reads TGCGCCAGCAGTGCGGGACTAGCGAACACCGGGGAGCTGTTTTTT.

The chain combines TRBV7-9 with TRBJ1-1; possibly TRBD1 for D (6 bases). Trimming left V 3 bases short and J 6 bases short, with 20 bases between. The CDR3 contains 16 residues. Germline loops: CDR1 SEHNR, CDR2 FQNEAQ (reference sequence). The chain's CDR3 is CASSFGVTGRVAEAFF. CDR3 bases: TGTGCCAGCAGCTTCGGGGTAACAGGGCGGGTGGCTGAAGCTTTCTTT.

V gene TRBV27 combines with J gene TRBJ1-2, with 9 bases lining up with TRBD1. The V gene end was trimmed by 3 bases and the J gene end by 7 bases; junction bases not matched to a gene: 3. Germline CDR1 reads MNHEY; CDR2 reads SMNVEV (reference sequence). The CDR3 consists of 13 residues. The CDR3 coding sequence is TGTGCCAGCAGTTTCGGGACAGGGCTTGGCTACACCTTC. Amino acids: CASSFGTGLGYTF.

This chain joins TRBV11-2 and TRBJ2-1, with a tentative D call TRBD2 (5 bases). Germline V gives CDR1 SGHAT, CDR2 FQNNGV. Trimming took 1 base from V and 8 from J, leaving 12 bases between them. The CDR3 runs to 14 residues. CDR3 residues: CASSLARSGDEQFF. The CDR3 DNA reads as TGTGCCAGCAGCTTAGCCAGGTCCGGGGATGAGCAGTTCTTC.

V usage is TRBV6-6 and J usage is TRBJ1-1; the D gene is possibly TRBD1 (5 bases). Germline assignment: CDR1 MNHNY and CDR2 SVGAGI (reference sequence). This CDR3 has 13 amino acids. Trimming left V 4 bases short and J 4 bases short, with 10 bases between. CDR3 in DNA: TGTGCCAGCAGTTCCTGGGGCGGCACTGAAGCTTTCTTT. This codes for CASSSWGGTEAFF.